The sequence of this T cell receptor (beta chain) was determined in a study of cutaneous CD30+ T cell lymphoproliferative disorder and hepatitis E (dated by TCRdb to about 2018). Library preparation was by the immunoSEQ multiplex PCR assay. TCRdb took this table from immuneACCESS and kept in-frame rearrangements with V and J called. Such tables lack part of the clones; where checked against another copy, unresolved V genes explain under half of the gap, and the rest is unexplained. The sample includes 1,000 or so clones, with just over 85% observed a single time. Of the sample, around 78% is held by the ten largest clones. Concerning this clone itself: Its antigen is currently not known. No much larger clone is present one base from it, and per-base qualities are unavailable.

V is reduced by 5 bases and J by 0 bases, leaving a spacing of 10 bases between them. CDR1 and CDR2 are drawn from the germline V gene: SGHVS, FNYEAQ. The CDR3, cysteine through phenylalanine, is 14 amino acids long. Just the 42-base CDR3 DNA is kept, in frame starting at base 1. Recombination joined TRBV7-6 with TRBJ1-2; a confident D gene designation cannot be given. The source material was skin tissue. This receptor was identified in a human donor with a cutaneous T cell lymphoproliferative disorder associated with hepatitis E virus. The nucleotides are TGTGCCAGCAGCCCGACGGGCCCTAACTATGGCTACACCTTC. The encoded protein is CASSPTGPNYGYTF.